The entry below describes one T cell receptor beta chain. Its antigen target is currently unknown. Nothing much larger sits one base from this clone, and base qualities are not available. The library was prepared using multiplex PCR. Data came from an Illumina HiSeq 4000. To build TCR beta libraries, CDR3 regions were amplified by Arm-PCR using iRepertoire HTBI primers. Gel purification was performed on PCR products prior to sequencing. In the original analysis: Across samples, about 63 TRBV and 13 to 15 TRBJ segments were identified and used for gene usage analysis of CDR3 amino acid clonotypes. Filtered high-quality paired reads were merged into contigs using COPE and FqMerger. BLAST was used to align contigs to the IMGT TRBV, TRBD and TRBJ reference genes, and CDR3 was defined following IMGT. Any clonotype with a frequency above 0.1% was classified as a highly expanded clone. Shannon entropy was used to measure repertoire diversity, and the Gini coefficient was used to measure V-J evenness. A clonotype found in more than one individual was treated as public. The public reads were reprocessed in TCRdb via fastp at Q25 and MiXCR, keeping in-frame beta chains. CDR3 protein sequences are deduplicated, and each keeps its most common genes and DNA. The V and J calls reflect TCRdb's pipeline rather than the authors' work. The sample table lists a few hundred thousand distinct CDR3 sequences, around 18% of them with a count of one. Clones ranked in the top ten supply 12% to 15% of the sample.

The data derive from a study of regulatory T cells in long-lasting Graves disease (dated by TCRdb to the early 2020s). Regarding the research as a whole: Patients with newly diagnosed Graves' disease had been on antithyroid drugs for under 3 months. This study used TCR sequencing and RNA sequencing of peripheral blood to compare persistent Graves' disease patients against newly diagnosed Graves' disease patients. The study was registered as a clinical trial and conducted in China. TCR sequencing covered about 13 persistent and approximately 20 newly diagnosed Graves' disease patients, some 33 samples in total.

The time point label here, explained by the study, means: newly diagnosed GD, antithyroid drugs for less than 3 months. For both TCR sequencing and RNA sequencing, RNA was extracted from PBMCs in TRIzol. The diagnosis of Graves' disease followed American Thyroid Association guidelines. Patients for the study were recruited at an endocrinology department in Xi'an, China. From each patient, around 9 milliliters of peripheral blood was collected into an EDTA anticoagulant tube. Ficoll Paque Plus density gradient separation was used to isolate PBMCs, and no further T cell sorting was performed. An Agilent 2100 Bioanalyzer and agarose gel were used to check RNA quality, and a NanoDrop 2000 was used to measure RNA concentration. Beyond this particular receptor, the publication reports: Sequencing and analysis were limited to the TCR beta chain. A larger number of public clonotypes was shared among persistent patients (under 3,000) than among newly diagnosed patients (roughly 930). TRBV28, TRBJ1-2 and TRBJ2-5 were preferentially used in persistent disease, while TRBV20-1 and TRBJ2-1 were favored in newly diagnosed disease. Peripheral blood alone was examined, since thyroid tissue, which constituted the primary lesion, could not be accessed. The authors noted that the small sample size was a limitation that may lower accuracy. Compared with newly diagnosed patients, persistent Graves' disease patients had lower TCR Shannon entropy and fewer highly expanded clones, which suggests clonal expansion.

Inclusive of the bounding cysteine and phenylalanine, the CDR3 is 13 residues long. The kept DNA is CDR3 alone, 39 bases in frame from the first base. The germline V gene yields MNHNS for CDR1 and SASEGT for CDR2. Clipping removes 7 bases from V and 7 bases from J, with 7 as the unmatched junction base count. In addition, the sample was reused for a study of T cells in Graves' hyperthyroidism and ophthalmopathy. The second publication reports: Stable Graves' hyperthyroidism was defined as the absence of progression to ophthalmopathy over 18 months of follow-up. The hyperthyroidism patients were between 18 and 65 years old and newly diagnosed, with a disease duration of less than 2 months. The study excluded patients with uncontrolled infections, other autoimmune diseases, pregnancy or lactation. Diagnoses were established on the basis of clinical symptoms, serum thyroxine and TRAb, thyroid ultrasound, and orbital computed tomography. The TCR CDR3 was subjected to a first round of RT-PCR using the HTBI primer set and the Qiagen OneStep RT-PCR kit. Most expanded thyroid clonotypes (frequency above 0.001) were also found in blood, which suggests that blood repertoires may mirror thyroid immune responses. Ophthalmopathy was separated from stable hyperthyroidism by a 13 V-J signature model, with around 90% sensitivity and approximately 84% specificity obtained in cross-validation and 80%/75% obtained in testing. During validation, the model predicted progression to ophthalmopathy a median of around 6 months ahead of onset, with around 70% sensitivity and around 72% specificity. To identify distinguishing TCR V-J signatures, a discovery cohort of roughly 100 patients was used, comprising 40 to 45 with Graves' ophthalmopathy and approximately 57 with stable Graves' hyperthyroidism. Prospective prediction of ophthalmopathy was tested in an independent validation cohort of some 19 hyperthyroidism patients and some 17 patients who later progressed to ophthalmopathy. The 75 to 100 discovery patients were divided at random into training and test sets in a 7:3 ratio. Thyroid tissue and blood T-cell repertoires from about six Graves' hyperthyroidism patients were also compared in the study. After sampling, hyperthyroidism patients received methimazole starting at 30 mg daily, and ophthalmopathy patients received high-dose intravenous methylprednisolone. The libraries were constructed in a second round of multiplex PCR and then size-selected and purified. Sequencing of the libraries was done on an Illumina HiSeq2000 using paired-end 100 bp reads. SOAPnuke was used to process the raw data, throwing out any read that contained adapters or uncalled bases, had a mean Phred below 15, or lacked an exact constant-primer or identifier match. COPE v1.2.5 was used to merge the high-quality paired reads, and each unique nucleotide sequence was defined as a clonotype. MiTCR v1.1 was used to align clonotypes to the IMGT TRBV, TRBD and TRBJ reference segments. Only V-J combinations with frequency above 0.0001, covering 99% to 99.2% of repertoires, were analysed. A TCS score was defined as the ratio of F50 (clonal expansion) to E x V (chaos), with BLOSUM62-based TCRdist applied between CDR3 peptides within each V-J. Welch's t-statistics and random forest reduced 500 to 650 V-J features to roughly 13, which were used in a naive Bayes classifier (R e1071). No statistical method was used to fix the sample size in advance, and group allocation was not hidden from the investigators. The paper describes TCR Vbeta CDR3 sequencing of around 140 peripheral blood samples, made up of around 41 ophthalmopathy patients, 70 to 80 hyperthyroidism patients and about 17 progressor patients.

This specimen was peripheral blood mononuclear cells (PBMCs), taken at new diagnosis, from a patient treated with antithyroid drugs. This sequence uses TRBV6-1 and TRBJ2-1, with TRBD1 identical over 7 junction bases. The source is a woman aged 25 to 45 with Graves disease. Donor details come from another sample of the same person, matched by shared clones. CDR3 protein: CASMQGVWNEQFF. The nucleotide sequence reads as follows: TGTGCCAGCATGCAGGGGGTTTGGAATGAGCAGTTCTTC.